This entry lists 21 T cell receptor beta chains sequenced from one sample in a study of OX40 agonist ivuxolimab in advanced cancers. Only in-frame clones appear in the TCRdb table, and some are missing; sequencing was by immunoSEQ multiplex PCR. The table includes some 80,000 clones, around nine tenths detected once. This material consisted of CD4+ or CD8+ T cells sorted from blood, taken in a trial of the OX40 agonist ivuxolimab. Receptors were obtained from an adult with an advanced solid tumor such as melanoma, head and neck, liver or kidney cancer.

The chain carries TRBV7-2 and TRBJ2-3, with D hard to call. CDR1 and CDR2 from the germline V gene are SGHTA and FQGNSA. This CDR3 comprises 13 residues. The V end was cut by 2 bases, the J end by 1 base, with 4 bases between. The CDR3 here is CASSLPGTDTQYF. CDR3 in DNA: TGTGCCAGCAGCTTACCGGGCACAGATACGCAGTATTTT.

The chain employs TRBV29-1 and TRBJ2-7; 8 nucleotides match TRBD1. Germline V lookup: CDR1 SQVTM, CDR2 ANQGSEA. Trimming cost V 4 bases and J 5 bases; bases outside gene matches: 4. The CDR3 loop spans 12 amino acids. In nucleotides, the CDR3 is TGCAGCGTTGGCAGGGGGCGTGACGAGCAGTACTTC. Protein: CSVGRGRDEQYF.

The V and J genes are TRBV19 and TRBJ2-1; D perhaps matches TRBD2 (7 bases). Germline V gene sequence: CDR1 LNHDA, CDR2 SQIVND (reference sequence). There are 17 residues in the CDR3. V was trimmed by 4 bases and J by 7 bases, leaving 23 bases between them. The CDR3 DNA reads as TGTGCCAGTAGTACCCTTTCAAGGGGGAGGGCCTTGAATGAGCAGTTCTTC. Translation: CASSTLSRGRALNEQFF.

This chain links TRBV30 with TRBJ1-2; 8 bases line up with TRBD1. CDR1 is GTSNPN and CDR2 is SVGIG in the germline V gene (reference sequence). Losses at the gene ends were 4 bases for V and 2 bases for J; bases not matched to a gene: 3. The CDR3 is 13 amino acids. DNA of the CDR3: TGTGCCTGGAAAACAGGGGGAAACTATGGCTACACCTTC. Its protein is CAWKTGGNYGYTF.

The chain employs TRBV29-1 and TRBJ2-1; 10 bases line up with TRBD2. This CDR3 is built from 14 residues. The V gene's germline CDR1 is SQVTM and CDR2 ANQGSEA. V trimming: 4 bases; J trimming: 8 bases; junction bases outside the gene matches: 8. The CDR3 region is CSVGASGSFYEQFF. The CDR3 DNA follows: TGCAGCGTTGGGGCTAGCGGGAGTTTTTATGAGCAGTTCTTC.

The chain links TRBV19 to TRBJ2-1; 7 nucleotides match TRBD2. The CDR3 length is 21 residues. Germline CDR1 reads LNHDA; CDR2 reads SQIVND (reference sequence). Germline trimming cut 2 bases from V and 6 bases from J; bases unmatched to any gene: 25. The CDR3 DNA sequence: TGTGCCAGTAGTATATTTTTTGCGGGCATGGGGTATTGGGAGGGCCCCAATGAGCAGTTCTTC. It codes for CASSIFFAGMGYWEGPNEQFF.

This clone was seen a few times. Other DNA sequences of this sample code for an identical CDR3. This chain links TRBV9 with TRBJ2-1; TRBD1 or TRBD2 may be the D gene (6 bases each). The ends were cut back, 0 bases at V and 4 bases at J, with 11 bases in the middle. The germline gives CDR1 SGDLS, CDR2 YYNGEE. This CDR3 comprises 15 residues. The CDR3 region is CASSVAGGGYNEQFF. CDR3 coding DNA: TGTGCCAGCAGCGTAGCCGGAGGGGGATACAATGAGCAGTTCTTC.

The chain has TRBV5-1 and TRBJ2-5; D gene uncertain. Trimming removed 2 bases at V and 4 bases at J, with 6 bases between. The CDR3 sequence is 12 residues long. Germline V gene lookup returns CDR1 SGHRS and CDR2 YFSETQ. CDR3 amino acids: CASSFPGETQYF. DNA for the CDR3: TGCGCCAGCAGCTTCCCGGGAGAGACCCAGTACTTC.

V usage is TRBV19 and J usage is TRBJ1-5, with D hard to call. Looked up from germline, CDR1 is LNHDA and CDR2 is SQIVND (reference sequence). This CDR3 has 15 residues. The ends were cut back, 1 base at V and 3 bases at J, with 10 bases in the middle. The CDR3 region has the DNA TGTGCCAGTAGTATAGTTGCGGAAAACAATCAGCCCCAGCATTTT. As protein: CASSIVAENNQPQHF.

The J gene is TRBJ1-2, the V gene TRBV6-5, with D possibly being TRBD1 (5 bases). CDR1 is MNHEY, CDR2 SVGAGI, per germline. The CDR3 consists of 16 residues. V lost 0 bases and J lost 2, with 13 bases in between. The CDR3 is CASSYSRRRGNYGYTF. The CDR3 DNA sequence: TGTGCCAGCAGTTACTCTCGACGGCGGGGGAACTATGGCTACACCTTC.

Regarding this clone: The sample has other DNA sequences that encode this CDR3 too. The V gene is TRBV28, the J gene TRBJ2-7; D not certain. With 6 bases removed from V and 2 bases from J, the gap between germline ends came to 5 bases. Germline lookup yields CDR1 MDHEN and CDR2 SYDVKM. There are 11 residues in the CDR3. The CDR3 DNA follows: TGTGCCAGCAGCCTAACCTACGAGCAGTACTTC. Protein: CASSLTYEQYF.

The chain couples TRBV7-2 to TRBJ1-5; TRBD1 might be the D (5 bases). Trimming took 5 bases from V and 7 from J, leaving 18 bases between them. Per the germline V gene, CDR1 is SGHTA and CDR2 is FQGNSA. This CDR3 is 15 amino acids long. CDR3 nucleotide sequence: TGTGCCAGCAGCCCAAAGTATGGGGGGGAGCAGCCCCAGCATTTT. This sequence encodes CASSPKYGGEQPQHF.

CDR3 amino acids: CASSSLGQVNTGELFF. The CDR3 nucleotides read TGTGCCAGCAGCTCCCTGGGACAGGTGAACACCGGGGAGCTGTTTTTT. The chain recombines TRBV7-2 with TRBJ2-2, with TRBD1 matching 8 bases. CDR3 length equals 16 residues. J gave up 1 base and V 4 bases, and 5 bases lay outside the gene matches. Germline CDR1 reads SGHTA; CDR2 reads FQGNSA.

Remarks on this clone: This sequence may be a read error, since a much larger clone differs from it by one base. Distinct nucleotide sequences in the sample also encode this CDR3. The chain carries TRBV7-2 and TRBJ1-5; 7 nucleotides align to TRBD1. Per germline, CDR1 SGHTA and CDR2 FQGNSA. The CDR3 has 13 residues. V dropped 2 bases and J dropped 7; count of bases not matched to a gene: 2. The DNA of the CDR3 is TGTGCCAGCAGCTTACAGGGGGACCAGCCCCAGCATTTT. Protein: CASSLQGDQPQHF. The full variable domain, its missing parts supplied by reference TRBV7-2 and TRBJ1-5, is GAGVSQSPSNKVTEKGKDVELRCDPISGHTALYWYRQSLGQGLEFLIYFQGNSAPDKSGLPSDRFSAERTGGSVSTLTIQRTQQEDSAVYLCASSLQGDQPQHFGDGTRLSIL.

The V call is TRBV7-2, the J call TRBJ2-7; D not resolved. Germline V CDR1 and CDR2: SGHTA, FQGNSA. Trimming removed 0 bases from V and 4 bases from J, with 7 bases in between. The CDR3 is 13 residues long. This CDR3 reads CASSLAGSYEQYF. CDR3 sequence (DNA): TGTGCCAGCAGCTTAGCCGGATCGTACGAGCAGTACTTC.

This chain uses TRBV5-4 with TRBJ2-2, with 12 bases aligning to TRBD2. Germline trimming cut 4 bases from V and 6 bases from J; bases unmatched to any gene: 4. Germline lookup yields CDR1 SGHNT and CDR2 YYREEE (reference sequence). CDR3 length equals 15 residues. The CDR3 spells CASSPRTSGAGELFF. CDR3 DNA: TGTGCCAGCAGCCCCAGGACTAGCGGGGCCGGGGAGCTGTTTTTT.

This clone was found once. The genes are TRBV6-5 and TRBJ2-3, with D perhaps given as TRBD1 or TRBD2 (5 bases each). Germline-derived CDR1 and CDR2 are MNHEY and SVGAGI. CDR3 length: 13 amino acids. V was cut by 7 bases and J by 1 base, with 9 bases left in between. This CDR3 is CASKGPGTDTQYF. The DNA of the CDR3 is TGTGCCAGCAAGGGACCCGGCACAGATACGCAGTATTTT.

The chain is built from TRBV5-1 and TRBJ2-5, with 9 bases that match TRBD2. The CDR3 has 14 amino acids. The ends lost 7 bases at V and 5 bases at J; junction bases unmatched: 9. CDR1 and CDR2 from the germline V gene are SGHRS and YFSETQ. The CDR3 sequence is CASRIAGEIETQYF. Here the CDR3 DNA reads TGCGCCAGCCGAATAGCGGGGGAGATCGAGACCCAGTACTTC.

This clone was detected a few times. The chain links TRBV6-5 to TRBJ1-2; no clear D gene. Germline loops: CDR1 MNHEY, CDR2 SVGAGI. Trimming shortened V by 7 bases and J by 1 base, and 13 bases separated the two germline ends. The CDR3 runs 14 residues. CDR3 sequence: CASIPAESNYGYTF. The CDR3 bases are TGTGCCAGCATCCCCGCGGAGAGTAACTATGGCTACACCTTC.

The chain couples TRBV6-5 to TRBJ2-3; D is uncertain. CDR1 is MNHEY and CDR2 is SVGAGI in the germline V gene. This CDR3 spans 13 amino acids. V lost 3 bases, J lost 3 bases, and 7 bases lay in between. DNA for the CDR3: TGTGCCAGCAGTTATGGGCGGACAGATACGCAGTATTTT. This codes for CASSYGRTDTQYF.

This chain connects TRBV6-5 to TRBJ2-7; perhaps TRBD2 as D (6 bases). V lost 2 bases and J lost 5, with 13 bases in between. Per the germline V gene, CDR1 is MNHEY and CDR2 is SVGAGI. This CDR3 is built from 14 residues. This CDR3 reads CASSYGAGFHEQYF. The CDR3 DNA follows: TGTGCCAGCAGTTACGGGGCGGGGTTCCACGAGCAGTACTTC.